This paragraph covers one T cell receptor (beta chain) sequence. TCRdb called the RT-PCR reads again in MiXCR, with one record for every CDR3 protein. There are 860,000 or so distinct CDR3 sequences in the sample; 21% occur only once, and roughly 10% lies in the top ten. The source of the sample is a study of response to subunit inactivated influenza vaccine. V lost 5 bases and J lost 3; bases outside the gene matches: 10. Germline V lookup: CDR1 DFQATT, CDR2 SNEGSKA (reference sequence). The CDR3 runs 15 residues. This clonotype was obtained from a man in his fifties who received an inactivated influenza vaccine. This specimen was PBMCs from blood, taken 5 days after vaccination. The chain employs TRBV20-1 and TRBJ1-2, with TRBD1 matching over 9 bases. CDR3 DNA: TGCAGTGCTCGGACAGGGGTGGGGTCGGACTATGGCTACACCTTC. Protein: CSARTGVGSDYGYTF.